The clone carrying this T cell receptor (beta chain) occurred a few times. Its antigen is still unknown. This record belongs to a study of T cell responses to AZD1222 COVID-19 vaccine. Whole-study findings and limits: Females outnumbered males among donors, who were mostly white British; clonal diversity was possibly underestimated. Just six AZD1222 recipients tested seropositive at baseline.

Assay: immunoSEQ multiplex PCR; the TCRdb copy retains only in-frame clones and omits some. The sample lists tens of thousands of clones, roughly nine tenths occurring once. This specimen was peripheral blood, taken on day 0 of AZD1222 vaccination. The clonotype comes from an adult in good health.

The CDR3: CASSLFSGTEQYF. In DNA, the CDR3 is TGTGCCAGCAGCTTATTTTCAGGCACGGAGCAGTACTTC. J is TRBJ2-7 and V is TRBV7-9; D is undetermined. In germline, CDR1 is SEHNR, CDR2 FQNEAQ (reference sequence). This CDR3 has 13 residues. Trimming shortened V by 2 bases and J by 7 bases, and 12 bases separated the two germline ends.